The rows below give T cell receptor beta chains drawn from one sample of a study of T cells expressing NK-cell markers. TCRdb reprocessed the 5' RACE reads and reports one entry per CDR3 protein, with no DNA. The table for this sample gives 250,000 to 300,000 distinct CDR3 sequences. Sequencing was done on a sample of blood T cells: a sorted CD56 or NKG2C T cell subset, CD4+ or CD8+ T cells, or bulk PBMC T cells (not recorded which). Receptor source: a man between 18 and 29 years old in good health. Both conserved end residues are part of each CDR3.

>TRBV12-3/TRBV12-4|TRBJ2-7|13
CASSTSGPYEQYF
>TRBV7-3|TRBJ2-7|14
CASSVAGGQYEQYF
>TRBV30|TRBJ2-1|12
CAWDSSYNEQFF
>TRBV5-1|TRBJ2-1|14
CASSLTKGGTEQFF
>TRBV20-1|TRBJ2-1|18
CSATTPQGRLVSYNEQFF
>TRBV14|TRBJ1-2|13
CASSRGGLYGYTF
>TRBV7-2|TRBJ2-7|14
CASSFPIRGLEQYF
>TRBV29-1|TRBJ2-3|14
CSVAVARQGDTQYF
>TRBV29-1|TRBJ1-2|14
CSVEGQADGYGYTF
>TRBV7-9|TRBJ1-1|15
CASSLGSGRNTEAFF
>TRBV6-1|TRBJ2-1|12
CASSRVGNEQFF
>TRBV6-5|TRBJ1-3|16
CASSYSNAGTGNTIYF
>TRBV10-1|TRBJ2-5|14
CASTLTRGRETQYF
>TRBV5-4|TRBJ2-5|15
CASSLKARGQETQYF
>TRBV11-2|TRBJ2-1|20
CASSLRLAGGPKGSYNEQFF
>TRBV12-3/TRBV12-4|TRBJ2-4|14
CASSFGGGLNIQYF
>TRBV30|TRBJ1-1|13
CAWRTQNIGEAFF
>TRBV11-2|TRBJ2-1|14
CASSLDPSRSEQFF
>TRBV28|TRBJ2-6|15
CASRIALSGANVLTF
>TRBV2|TRBJ1-3|14
CASTGDNSGNTIYF
>TRBV5-1|TRBJ1-2|16
CASSLERGTGERGYTF
>TRBV24-1|TRBJ2-1|16
CATSVRVRGTYNEQFF
>TRBV24-1|TRBJ2-2|17
CATSGSFGSANTGELFF
>TRBV20-1|TRBJ2-1|15
CSARVRTSGRGEQFF
>TRBV20-1|TRBJ2-1|11
CSARSLGEQFF
>TRBV10-3|TRBJ1-5|14
CASSGQFSNQPQHF
>TRBV12-3/TRBV12-4|TRBJ2-7|12
CASSWTANEQYF
>TRBV12-3/TRBV12-4|TRBJ2-3|16
CASSLLAGGVGDTQYF
>TRBV4-3|TRBJ1-6|18
CASSQRPGGARQGSPLHF
>TRBV6-1|TRBJ2-1|14
CASTVAGGSNEQFF
>TRBV18|TRBJ2-1|15
CASSPQRQGWDEQFF
>TRBV20-1|TRBJ2-7|14
CSARESQGVGEQYF
>TRBV4-2|TRBJ2-5|15
CASSQGGTSQETQYF
>TRBV7-2|TRBJ2-7|14
CASSLAVQVYEQYF
>TRBV29-1|TRBJ2-2|14
CSVTSGSRTGELFF
>TRBV29-1|TRBJ2-1|16
CSVTKLTSGPYNEQFF
>TRBV7-2|TRBJ1-6|14
CASSPGRDNSPLHF
>TRBV7-9|TRBJ2-7|14
CASSLGTGTYEQYF
>TRBV30|TRBJ2-7|13
CACNRDSSYEQYF
>TRBV20-1|TRBJ2-7|15
CSARDGTLYAYEQYF
>TRBV5-1|TRBJ2-5|14
CASSWTHTRETQYF
>TRBV19|TRBJ1-1|13
CASSSAANTEAFF
>TRBV29-1|TRBJ2-2|15
CSVRVAGGTTGELFF
>TRBV11-3|TRBJ2-5|16
CASSSQVTAFQETQYF
>TRBV5-1|TRBJ2-6|17
CASSPGQSFSGANVLTF